The entry below describes one T cell receptor beta chain. Both 60 Vbeta primers and 13 Jbeta primers went into the PCR. Method: immunoSEQ multiplex PCR; TCRdb's copy keeps in-frame clones and lacks some. The sample gives some 200,000 clones, 75% to 85% of which show up once; less than 0.85% is in the top ten. From germline, CDR1 is SGHAT and CDR2 FQNNGV. The CDR3 spans 16 residues. V lost 5 bases to trimming and J lost 6 bases; unmatched junction nucleotides: 12. This specimen belongs to a study of cytomegalovirus exposure and HLA in healthy donors. This TCR came from a woman between 18 and 29 years old in good health and CMV-seronegative. V gene TRBV11-2 combines with J gene TRBJ2-1, with 8 bases lining up with TRBD2. Sequencing was done on a sample of PBMCs. CDR3 region: CASSPLTGGAFNEQFF. The CDR3 coding sequence is TGTGCCAGCAGCCCCCTTACCGGGGGGGCGTTCAATGAGCAGTTCTTC.